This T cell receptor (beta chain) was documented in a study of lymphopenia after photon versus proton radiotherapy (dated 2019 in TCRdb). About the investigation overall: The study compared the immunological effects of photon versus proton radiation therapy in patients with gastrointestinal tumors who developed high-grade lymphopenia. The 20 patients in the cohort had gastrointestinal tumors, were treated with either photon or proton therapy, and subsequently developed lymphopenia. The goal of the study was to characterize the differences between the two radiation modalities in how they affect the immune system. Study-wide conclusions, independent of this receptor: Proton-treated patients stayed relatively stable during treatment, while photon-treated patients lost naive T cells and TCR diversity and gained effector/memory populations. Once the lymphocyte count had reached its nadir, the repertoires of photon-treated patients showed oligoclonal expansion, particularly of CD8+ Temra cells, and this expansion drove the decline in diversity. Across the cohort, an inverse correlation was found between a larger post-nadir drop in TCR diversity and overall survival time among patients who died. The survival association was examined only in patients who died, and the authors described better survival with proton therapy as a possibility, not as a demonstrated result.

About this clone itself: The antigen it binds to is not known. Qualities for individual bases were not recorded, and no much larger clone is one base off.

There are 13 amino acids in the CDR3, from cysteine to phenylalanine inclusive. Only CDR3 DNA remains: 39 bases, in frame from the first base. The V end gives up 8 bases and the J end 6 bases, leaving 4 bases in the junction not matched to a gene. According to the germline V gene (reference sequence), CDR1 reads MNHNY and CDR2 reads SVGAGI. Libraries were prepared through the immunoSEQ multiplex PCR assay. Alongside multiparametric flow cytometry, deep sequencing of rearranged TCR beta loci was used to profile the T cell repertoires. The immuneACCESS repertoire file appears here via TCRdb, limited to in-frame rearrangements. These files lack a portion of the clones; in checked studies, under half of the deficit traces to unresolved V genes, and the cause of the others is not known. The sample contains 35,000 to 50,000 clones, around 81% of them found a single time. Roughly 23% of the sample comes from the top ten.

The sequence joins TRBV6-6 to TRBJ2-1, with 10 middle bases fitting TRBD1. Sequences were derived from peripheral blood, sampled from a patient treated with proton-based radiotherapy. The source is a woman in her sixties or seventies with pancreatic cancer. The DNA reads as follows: TGTGCCAGCTCCGGGACAGGGGTCAATGAGCAGTTCTTC. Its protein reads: CASSGTGVNEQFF.